What follows are 29 T cell receptor beta chains derived from one specimen sequenced in a study of blood T cell repertoires in COVID-19. This table comes from immunoSEQ multiplex PCR, and its TCRdb copy is limited to in-frame clones, with some not included. Found here are about 200,000 clones, around 84% of them singletons; the top ten hold over 7%. The sequencing input was PBMCs or T cells enriched from blood (not recorded which). These receptors were taken from a woman between 40 and 55 years old with acute COVID-19.

This CDR3 is CASRGKQGAYSPLHF. The CDR3 bases are TGTGCCAGCAGGGGAAAACAGGGCGCATATTCACCCCTCCACTTT. The chain employs TRBV28 and TRBJ1-6; D might be TRBD1 (6 bases). This CDR3 spans 15 amino acids. V lost 6 bases, J lost 8 bases, and 17 bases lay in between. Germline V CDR1 and CDR2: MDHEN, SYDVKM.

The chain joins TRBV3-1 (or the pseudogene TRBV3-2) to TRBJ2-5; 13 positions match TRBD2. CDR1 and CDR2 from the germline V gene are LGHDT and YNNKEL (reference sequence). Trimming at V came to 4 bases and at J to 2 bases, leaving 7 bases not matched to a gene. The CDR3 has 17 amino acids. This CDR3 reads CASSLPLAGGFQETQYF. The CDR3, as DNA: TGTGCCAGCAGCCTACCACTAGCGGGGGGGTTTCAAGAGACCCAGTACTTC.

V and J are TRBV6-5 and TRBJ1-3; D uncertain. The CDR3 is 16 amino acids. Germline CDR1 is MNHEY and CDR2 is SVGAGI. Trimming cost V 4 bases and J 0 bases, with 13 bases left between them. The DNA for the CDR3 is TGTGCCAGCAGTTTACTTCTCGGGAGCTCTGGAAACACCATATATTTT. Its translation: CASSLLLGSSGNTIYF.

The CDR3 spells CSAQKGDREFF. In DNA form, the CDR3 reads TGCAGTGCTCAAAAGGGGGACAGAGAGTTCTTC. The chain carries TRBV20-1 and TRBJ2-1, with TRBD1 matching 7 bases. V shed 5 bases and J 14 bases; nucleotides not matched to a gene: 9. The germline CDR1 and CDR2 sequences are DFQATT and SNEGSKA (reference sequence). This CDR3 is 11 amino acids long.

This chain uses TRBV7-3 with TRBJ2-7; weak D call: TRBD2 (6 bases). The CDR3 is 14 amino acids. Per germline, CDR1 SGHTA and CDR2 FQGTGA. V was trimmed by 5 bases and J by 5 bases, leaving 16 bases between them. The CDR3 nucleotides read TGTGCCAGCAGCATTATGGGGAGGTATAACGAGCAGTACTTC. This translates into CASSIMGRYNEQYF.

This rearrangement joins TRBV19 to TRBJ2-3, with 8 bases lining up with TRBD1. Germline CDR1 LNHDA, CDR2 SQIVND (reference sequence). The CDR3 is 17 amino acids. V shed 6 bases and J 0 bases; nucleotides not matched to a gene: 11. CDR3 sequence reads: CASSLRQGTSSTDTQYF. CDR3 sequence (DNA): TGTGCCAGTAGCCTTCGACAGGGGACTTCTAGCACAGATACGCAGTATTTT.

V is TRBV19 and J is TRBJ1-2; D gene uncertain. The germline V gene has CDR1 LNHDA and CDR2 SQIVND (reference sequence). The V end was cut by 0 bases, the J end by 4 bases, with 12 bases between. The CDR3 spans 15 residues. CDR3 sequence reads: CASSIDRRAVYGYTF. The CDR3 nucleotides read TGTGCCAGTAGTATAGATCGGCGGGCGGTCTATGGCTACACCTTC.

The chain joins TRBV4-3 to TRBJ2-7, with TRBD2 as a possible D gene (5 bases). V was clipped by 1 base and J by 0 bases, with 10 bases between them. The germline CDR1 and CDR2 sequences are LGHNA and YSLEER. This CDR3 comprises 15 residues. CDR3 sequence: CASSQGRLFSYEQYF. Written as DNA, the CDR3 is TGCGCCAGCAGCCAAGGCCGACTATTCTCCTACGAGCAGTACTTC.

This clone occurred once. V gene TRBV28 combines with J gene TRBJ1-6; 8 bases match TRBD1. J gave up 2 bases and V 4 bases, and 4 bases lay outside the gene matches. CDR3 size: 16 residues. The germline gives CDR1 MDHEN, CDR2 SYDVKM. The CDR3 DNA sequence: TGTGCCAGCAGTTCTACAGGGGGGACCTATAATTCACCCCTCCACTTT. It translates to CASSSTGGTYNSPLHF.

This rearrangement joins TRBV5-1 to TRBJ2-3; TRBD1 aligns across 7 bases. The germline V gene encodes CDR1 SGHRS and CDR2 YFSETQ. V shed 4 bases, J shed 6 bases, and the junction held 8 bases outside the gene matches. The CDR3 extends over 14 amino acids. The CDR3 coding sequence is TGCGCCAGCAGCCGACAGGGCTTGAGGGATACGCAGTATTTT. Its protein product is CASSRQGLRDTQYF.

V and J are TRBV27 and TRBJ2-7, with D perhaps matching TRBD2 (6 bases). Germline CDR1 MNHEY, CDR2 SMNVEV (reference sequence). The CDR3 is made up of 15 amino acids. V lost 2 bases to trimming and J lost 0 bases, with 11 bases between them. The CDR3 sequence is CASSLVAGSSYEQYF. For the CDR3, the DNA is TGTGCCAGCAGTTTAGTTGCCGGGAGCTCCTACGAGCAGTACTTC.

This clone has just a few counts. The CDR3 nucleotides are TGTGCCAGCAGACAACAGGGAGGGGGCACTGAAGCTTTCTTT. It is translated as CASRQQGGGTEAFF. The chain is built from TRBV5-4 and TRBJ1-1; D may be TRBD1 (6 bases). The CDR3 has 14 residues. The V end was cut by 5 bases, the J end by 4 bases, with 15 bases between. Germline values: CDR1 SGHNT, CDR2 YYREEE (reference sequence).

The J gene is TRBJ1-4, the V gene TRBV29-1; TRBD1 aligns across 7 bases. The length of the CDR3 is 13 residues. The V gene end was trimmed by 6 bases and the J gene end by 5 bases; junction bases not matched to a gene: 6. Germline assignment: CDR1 SQVTM and CDR2 ANQGSEA. The CDR3 nucleotides read TGCAGCGTAATGGACAGGTCAAATGAAAAACTGTTTTTT. It codes for CSVMDRSNEKLFF.

The V and J genes are TRBV9 and TRBJ2-5, with D unresolved. Germline V gene sequence: CDR1 SGDLS, CDR2 YYNGEE. V was clipped by 3 bases and J by 5 bases, with 8 bases between them. There are 12 residues in the CDR3. In DNA form, the CDR3 reads TGTGCCAGCAGCGCCCCCTCCGAGACCCAGTACTTC. Translation gives CASSAPSETQYF.

The rearrangement uses TRBV2 and TRBJ1-5; TRBD1 matches at 7 bases. After removal of 4 bases from V and 0 bases from J, the junction contained 9 bases not matched to a gene. The V gene's germline CDR1 is SNHLY and CDR2 FYNNEI. The CDR3 sequence is 17 residues long. DNA for the CDR3: TGTGCCAGCAGTGGAGGGACAGTCCTAAATAGCAATCAGCCCCAGCATTTT. It translates to CASSGGTVLNSNQPQHF.

The chain recombines TRBV29-1 with TRBJ2-5; the match to TRBD2 covers 10 bases. Per the germline V gene, CDR1 is SQVTM and CDR2 is ANQGSEA. V was clipped by 3 bases and J by 3 bases; unmatched bases: 4. The CDR3 runs 14 residues. CDR3 residues: CSVDTSGVKETQYF. In DNA, the CDR3 is TGCAGCGTTGATACTAGCGGGGTAAAAGAGACCCAGTACTTC.

This CDR3 is CATITGNGNTIYF. The CDR3 nucleotides are TGTGCCACCATCACAGGGAATGGAAACACCATATATTTT. The V gene is TRBV10-3, the J gene TRBJ1-3, with D tentatively TRBD1 (6 bases). The CDR3 sequence is 13 residues long. The ends were cut back, 10 bases at V and 3 bases at J, with 13 bases in the middle. Germline V gene sequence: CDR1 ENHRY, CDR2 SYGVKD.

The V gene is TRBV7-8, the J gene TRBJ2-7; 7 bases match TRBD1. Germline V gives CDR1 SGHVS, CDR2 FQNEAQ. The CDR3 has 14 residues. With 5 bases clipped from V and 6 bases from J, the junction kept 10 bases outside the gene matches. CDR3 bases: TGTGCCAGCAGCCTCGACAGGGTAGTAGGCGAGCAGTACTTC. Translation: CASSLDRVVGEQYF.

This clone was detected only a few times. The chain is built from TRBV7-9 and TRBJ1-6, with 7 bases matching TRBD1. Trimming at V came to 6 bases and at J to 10 bases, leaving 6 bases not matched to a gene. Germline V gene data show CDR1 as SEHNR and CDR2 as FQNEAQ (reference sequence). The CDR3 consists of 13 residues. CDR3 loop: CASSGDSNSPLHF. CDR3 bases: TGTGCCAGCAGTGGGGACAGCAACTCACCCCTCCACTTT. Based on the CDR3 plus reference TRBV7-9 and TRBJ1-6, the full variable domain is DTGVSQNPRHKITKRGQNVTFRCDPISEHNRLYWYRQTLGQGPEFLTYFQNEAQLEKSRLLSDRFSAERPKGSFSTLEIQRTEQGDSAMYLCASSGDSNSPLHFGNGTRLTVT.

The chain carries TRBV5-1 and TRBJ2-1, with 7 bases lining up with TRBD2. This CDR3 spans 16 amino acids. Losses at the gene ends were 0 bases for V and 4 bases for J; bases not matched to a gene: 7. From germline, CDR1 is SGHRS and CDR2 YFSETQ. CDR3 DNA: TGCGCCAGCAGCTTGGGGGGAACTAGCGCTTACAATGAGCAGTTCTTC. It specifies CASSLGGTSAYNEQFF.

V is TRBV5-5 and J is TRBJ2-5; 7 nucleotides line up with TRBD2. Germline CDR1 reads SGHKS; CDR2 reads YYEKEE (reference sequence). There are 13 residues in the CDR3. The V and J ends lost 1 base and 3 bases, in that order; junction bases with no gene match: 0. In DNA, the CDR3 is TGTGCCAGCAGCTTGAGCGGGGAAGAGACCCAGTACTTC. Its translation: CASSLSGEETQYF.

This clone showed up just once. The chain is built from TRBV7-2 and TRBJ1-2; D possibly corresponds to TRBD1 (5 bases). Germline V CDR1 and CDR2: SGHTA, FQGNSA. This CDR3 comprises 16 residues. Trimming removed 3 bases from V and 0 bases from J, with 14 bases in between. CDR3 sequence reads: CASSFGRDVTNYGYTF. The CDR3 DNA reads TGTGCCAGCAGCTTTGGGAGGGACGTAACTAACTATGGCTACACCTTC.

This clone has more than one count but fewer than ten. The chain is built from TRBV29-1 and TRBJ2-4, with D unclear. Per germline, CDR1 SQVTM and CDR2 ANQGSEA. The CDR3 is 13 amino acids. Trimming pared 3 bases from V and 1 base from J, leaving 7 bases between. The CDR3 sequence is CSVELSAKNIQYF. In nucleotides, the CDR3 is TGCAGCGTTGAGTTATCGGCCAAAAACATTCAGTACTTC.

The chain couples TRBV29-1 to TRBJ1-2; D gene unclear. V was pared by 3 bases and J by 0 bases, with 8 bases between. Germline-derived CDR1 and CDR2 are SQVTM and ANQGSEA. The CDR3 covers 13 residues. CDR3 sequence reads: CSVEQAANYGYTF. CDR3 nucleotide sequence: TGCAGCGTTGAGCAGGCAGCTAACTATGGCTACACCTTC.

CDR3: CASSTSLVTGELFF. CDR3 in DNA: TGTGCCAGCAGTACTAGTCTCGTCACCGGGGAGCTGTTTTTT. The V and J genes are TRBV2 and TRBJ2-2, with D maybe TRBD2 (5 bases). This CDR3 spans 14 amino acids. The germline gives CDR1 SNHLY, CDR2 FYNNEI. V dropped 5 bases and J dropped 4 bases, with 11 bases sitting between them.

The chain recombines TRBV14 with TRBJ2-1; 7 bases match TRBD2. Per the germline V gene, CDR1 is SGHDN and CDR2 is FVKESK. The CDR3 sequence is 15 residues long. Losses at the gene ends were 5 bases for V and 4 bases for J; bases not matched to a gene: 8. The CDR3 region has the DNA TGTGCCAGCAGCGCTTTGTGGACTAGGTACAATGAGCAGTTCTTC. This sequence encodes CASSALWTRYNEQFF. The variable domain in full, with the rest retrieved from reference TRBV14 and TRBJ2-1, is EAGVTQFPSHSVIEKGQTVTLRCDPISGHDNLYWYRRVMGKEIKFLLHFVKESKQDESGMPNNRFLAERTGGTYSTLKVQPAELEDSGVYFCASSALWTRYNEQFFGPGTRLTVL.

This sequence joins TRBV3-1 (or the pseudogene TRBV3-2) and TRBJ2-7, with TRBD1 matching 7 bases. The CDR3 extends over 14 amino acids. V lost 4 bases, J lost 5 bases, and 8 bases stayed unmatched. Germline values: CDR1 LGHDT, CDR2 YNNKEL (reference sequence). CDR3 sequence (DNA): TGTGCCAGCAGCCCCGAGACAGGGCGAAACGAGCAGTACTTC. Translating gives CASSPETGRNEQYF.

The chain couples TRBV6-6 to TRBJ2-5; possibly TRBD1 for D (6 bases). This CDR3 contains 19 residues. The germline CDR1 and CDR2 sequences are MNHNY and SVGAGI (reference sequence). The V end lost 5 bases, the J end lost 3 bases, and 28 bases lay between the germline ends. The CDR3 here is CASSPRVLGAPPKKETQYF. The CDR3 DNA follows: TGTGCCAGCAGTCCCCGGGTGTTGGGGGCCCCGCCGAAGAAAGAGACCCAGTACTTC.

The chain recombines TRBV27 with TRBJ2-7, with D possibly being TRBD2 (6 bases). Trimming stripped 2 bases from V and 0 bases from J, with 11 bases between. Germline V CDR1 and CDR2: MNHEY, SMNVEV (reference sequence). The CDR3 totals 15 residues. The CDR3 reads CASSLLREASYEQYF. For the CDR3, the DNA is TGTGCCAGCAGTTTACTGAGGGAGGCCTCCTACGAGCAGTACTTC.